Below are 26 T cell receptor beta chains sequenced from a single sample in a study of blood T cell repertoires in COVID-19. TCRdb keeps only in-frame clones here, not all; method: immunoSEQ multiplex PCR. The sample carries about 340,000 clones, roughly 90% recorded once. Sequenced sample: PBMCs or T cells enriched from blood (not recorded which). Every receptor here comes from a woman aged 25 to 45 who had recovered from COVID-19.

This chain uses TRBV4-3 with TRBJ2-2; TRBD1 aligns across 10 bases. Germline values: CDR1 LGHNA, CDR2 YSLEER. The CDR3 sequence is 17 residues long. J was trimmed by 4 bases and V by 1 base; bases with no gene match: 6. The CDR3 DNA reads TGCGCCAGCAGCCAAGTGCTGGGACAGGGGATCACCGGGGAGCTGTTTTTT. Translation gives CASSQVLGQGITGELFF.

The CDR3 DNA is TGTGCCAGCAGCCTATTATACAGGGATGGCTACACCTTC. It specifies CASSLLYRDGYTF. The J gene is TRBJ1-2, the V gene TRBV11-2; D might be TRBD1 (6 bases). Germline V gene sequence: CDR1 SGHAT, CDR2 FQNNGV. V lost 5 bases and J 6 bases, leaving 13 bases between the germline ends. This CDR3 region has 13 residues.

The chain uses TRBV19 and TRBJ2-7, with D possibly TRBD2 on 6 matching bases. There are 14 residues in the CDR3. Germline V gene lookup returns CDR1 LNHDA and CDR2 SQIVND (reference sequence). V was trimmed by 3 bases and J by 2 bases, leaving 11 bases between them. CDR3 loop: CASSIPGGTYEQYF. DNA of the CDR3: TGTGCCAGTAGTATTCCCGGCGGGACCTACGAGCAGTACTTC.

The V gene is TRBV5-6, the J gene TRBJ2-3, with 14 nucleotides matching TRBD2. This CDR3 region has 16 residues. Germline trimming cut 0 bases from V and 10 bases from J; bases unmatched to any gene: 7. Germline lookup yields CDR1 SGHDT and CDR2 YYEEEE. The CDR3 loop is CASSLAVGLAGDAQYF. DNA of the CDR3: TGTGCCAGCAGCTTGGCCGTGGGACTAGCGGGAGACGCGCAGTATTTT.

This rearrangement joins TRBV3-1 (or the pseudogene TRBV3-2) to TRBJ1-1; D is uncertain. This CDR3 has 16 amino acids. Germline loops: CDR1 LGHDT, CDR2 YNNKEL (reference sequence). The V end was cut by 6 bases, the J end by 0 bases, with 17 bases between. For the CDR3, the DNA is TGTGCCAGCAGTGCAACCTACAGTGCTCTGAACACTGAAGCTTTCTTT. Translating it yields CASSATYSALNTEAFF.

This clone was counted at least ten times. The chain's CDR3 is CASSAGTVSYNEQFF. CDR3 nucleotide sequence: TGTGCCAGCAGCGCCGGGACAGTCTCCTACAATGAGCAGTTCTTC. The chain employs TRBV5-4 and TRBJ2-1, with 7 nucleotides matching TRBD1. Germline CDR1 is SGHNT and CDR2 is YYREEE (reference sequence). The J segment lost 0 bases and the V segment lost 4 bases, leaving 4 bases of the junction unmatched. The CDR3 is made up of 15 amino acids.

V is TRBV15 and J is TRBJ2-1; no reliable D call. V lost 0 bases and J lost 6, with 6 bases in between. Germline V gene lookup returns CDR1 LNHNV and CDR2 YYDKDF (reference sequence). The CDR3 is made up of 13 amino acids. The CDR3 loop reads CATSRDPGNEQFF. As DNA, the CDR3 is TGTGCCACCAGCAGAGATCCGGGCAATGAGCAGTTCTTC.

J is TRBJ1-2 and V is TRBV28, with a tentative D call TRBD1 (6 bases). The CDR3 has 14 residues. CDR1 MDHEN and CDR2 SYDVKM come from the germline V gene. The V end was cut by 7 bases, the J end by 4 bases, with 16 bases between. This chain's CDR3 is CASTSQGRPYGYTF. The CDR3 nucleotides read TGTGCCAGCACCTCGCAGGGGCGTCCCTATGGCTACACCTTC.

This clone has just one count. V and J are TRBV18 and TRBJ2-7; 9 nucleotides align to TRBD1. Looked up from germline, CDR1 is KGHSH and CDR2 is LQKENI. The J segment lost 3 bases and the V segment lost 5 bases, leaving 5 bases of the junction unmatched. The CDR3 has 14 amino acids. In DNA form, the CDR3 reads TGTGCCAGCTCATCGACAGGGGGGTACTACGAGCAGTACTTC. Its translation is CASSSTGGYYEQYF.

The V gene is TRBV7-9, the J gene TRBJ1-1, with D maybe TRBD1 (5 bases). V lost 2 bases and J 6 bases, leaving 16 bases between the germline ends. CDR3 length: 15 amino acids. Germline CDR1 SEHNR, CDR2 FQNEAQ (reference sequence). The CDR3 loop reads CASSLSPPAGAEAFF. Here the CDR3 DNA reads TGTGCCAGCAGCTTATCGCCTCCCGCGGGGGCTGAAGCTTTCTTT.

The chain uses TRBV5-1 and TRBJ2-1, with 9 nucleotides matching TRBD2. The CDR3 totals 14 residues. CDR1 is SGHRS, CDR2 YFSETQ, per germline. The V gene end was trimmed by 1 base and the J gene end by 7 bases; junction bases not matched to a gene: 3. The CDR3, as DNA: TGCGCCAGCAGCTTGCCCAGCGGGGGGAATGAGCAGTTCTTC. It is translated as CASSLPSGGNEQFF.

The rearrangement links TRBV5-1 to TRBJ2-5, with TRBD1 matching over 9 bases. The junction had 4 bases not matched to a gene; V was cut back by 4 bases and J by 3 bases. This CDR3 spans 14 amino acids. Germline V lookup: CDR1 SGHRS, CDR2 YFSETQ. CDR3 DNA: TGCGCCAGCAGCCGGGACAGGGTAGAAGAGACCCAGTACTTC. It is translated as CASSRDRVEETQYF.

The chain has TRBV7-2 and TRBJ2-3; 8 bases map to TRBD2. V lost 5 bases, J lost 2 bases, and 3 bases stayed unmatched. The CDR3 loop spans 14 amino acids. Looked up from germline, CDR1 is SGHTA and CDR2 is FQGNSA. DNA for the CDR3: TGTGCCAGCAGCCGCGGGGGGTCCACAGATACGCAGTATTTT. Protein: CASSRGGSTDTQYF.

The rearrangement joins TRBV11-3 to TRBJ2-3; D unclear. The CDR3 consists of 16 residues. With 0 bases removed from V and 2 bases from J, the gap between germline ends came to 12 bases. Germline V gene sequence: CDR1 SGHNT, CDR2 YENEEA. This CDR3 is CASSLDPAALTDTQYF. The DNA for the CDR3 is TGTGCCAGCAGCTTAGATCCGGCAGCGCTCACAGATACGCAGTATTTT. Variable domain in full (rest from reference TRBV11-3 and TRBJ2-3): EAGVVQSPRYKIIEKKQPVAFWCNPISGHNTLYWYLQNLGQGPELLIRYENEEAVDDSQLPKDRFSAERLKGVDSTLKIQPAELGDSAVYLCASSLDPAALTDTQYFGPGTRLTVL.

The V call is TRBV5-1, the J call TRBJ1-5; possible D gene TRBD1, 5 bases. The V and J ends lost 4 bases and 5 bases respectively, with 7 bases between them. Per germline, CDR1 SGHRS and CDR2 YFSETQ. CDR3 length: 12 amino acids. CDR3 in amino acids: CASSPGDQPQHF. CDR3 DNA: TGCGCCAGCAGCCCGGGGGATCAGCCCCAGCATTTT.

This clone was counted once. The chain recombines TRBV5-1 with TRBJ2-3; TRBD2 matches at 7 bases. Trimming removed 5 bases from V and 8 bases from J; junction bases left unmatched: 8. This CDR3 has 13 residues. Germline V gene data show CDR1 as SGHRS and CDR2 as YFSETQ. CDR3: CASRLSGGGTQYF. For the CDR3, the DNA is TGCGCCAGCAGGCTCTCGGGGGGTGGTACGCAGTATTTT.

This sequence joins TRBV3-1 (or the pseudogene TRBV3-2) and TRBJ2-5, with TRBD2 as a possible D gene (5 bases). The germline gives CDR1 LGHDT, CDR2 YNNKEL (reference sequence). This CDR3 is 16 amino acids long. Trimming took off 3 bases at V and 2 bases at J, with 16 bases between the two ends. The CDR3 region is CASSHPRGDPQETQYF. For the CDR3, the DNA is TGTGCCAGCAGCCATCCCCGGGGAGACCCTCAAGAGACCCAGTACTTC.

This chain uses TRBV11-2 with TRBJ2-7, with 8 nucleotides matching TRBD1. CDR3 length equals 14 residues. Germline-derived CDR1 and CDR2 are SGHAT and FQNNGV. The J segment lost 5 bases and the V segment lost 6 bases, leaving 9 bases of the junction unmatched. For the CDR3, the DNA is TGTGCCAGCAGGATCACAGGGGACAGGCACGAGCAGTACTTC. Encoded protein: CASRITGDRHEQYF.

The chain combines TRBV4-2 with TRBJ1-5; TRBD1 aligns across 9 bases. V dropped 1 base and J dropped 11; count of bases not matched to a gene: 6. The CDR3 runs to 14 residues. Germline CDR1 and CDR2: LGHNA and YNFKEQ. CDR3 sequence reads: CASSQVGGDRAQHF. In DNA, the CDR3 is TGTGCCAGCAGCCAAGTCGGGGGGGACAGGGCCCAGCATTTT.

This clone was seen a handful of times. The chain is built from TRBV11-2 and TRBJ1-4, with 9 positions matching TRBD1. This CDR3 has 16 residues. The germline CDR1 and CDR2 sequences are SGHAT and FQNNGV. With 5 bases clipped from V and 3 bases from J, the junction kept 7 bases outside the gene matches. The CDR3 nucleotides are TGTGCCAGCAGCAACCGGGACAGGGAGGCTAATGAAAAACTGTTTTTT. Its protein product is CASSNRDREANEKLFF.

DNA of the CDR3: TGCGCCAGCAGCCCCGGACAGGTTCCGAATTCACCCCTCCACTTT. Protein: CASSPGQVPNSPLHF. This chain connects TRBV5-1 to TRBJ1-6, with 7 bases matching TRBD1. V dropped 4 bases and J dropped 7; count of bases not matched to a gene: 8. The CDR3 sequence is 15 residues long. Germline V gene sequence: CDR1 SGHRS, CDR2 YFSETQ.

This clone was observed a single time. The chain has TRBV18 and TRBJ1-3; D remains unclear. V was pared by 4 bases and J by 0 bases, with 13 bases between. The CDR3 runs 16 residues. Germline CDR1 and CDR2: KGHSH and LQKENI. This chain's CDR3 is CASSRVRVLSGNTIYF. Written as DNA, the CDR3 is TGTGCCAGCTCACGGGTCCGGGTACTCTCTGGAAACACCATATATTTT.

The chain links TRBV6-2 or TRBV6-3 to TRBJ2-7, with 10 bases matching TRBD2. There are 15 residues in the CDR3. The J segment lost 1 base and the V segment lost 5 bases, leaving 5 bases of the junction unmatched. The V gene's germline CDR1 is MNHEY and CDR2 SVGEGT. The CDR3 loop reads CASSDGLAVSYEQYF. In nucleotides, the CDR3 is TGTGCCAGCAGTGACGGACTAGCGGTATCCTACGAGCAGTACTTC.

The rearrangement uses TRBV7-3 and TRBJ2-1, with 15 bases aligning to TRBD2. CDR3 length: 18 residues. Germline V CDR1 and CDR2: SGHTA, FQGTGA. With 5 bases clipped from V and 3 bases from J, the junction kept 8 bases outside the gene matches. The CDR3: CASSPDGTSGRHYNEQFF. The DNA for the CDR3 is TGTGCCAGCAGCCCAGACGGGACTAGCGGGAGGCACTACAATGAGCAGTTCTTC.

This clone was seen only a few times. The chain is built from TRBV19 and TRBJ2-7, with D maybe TRBD2 (6 bases). V dropped 5 bases and J dropped 0 bases, with 14 bases sitting between them. Germline lookup yields CDR1 LNHDA and CDR2 SQIVND (reference sequence). This CDR3 has 15 amino acids. This CDR3 reads CASSPPGRTSYEQYF. The CDR3 DNA reads TGTGCCAGTAGTCCCCCTGGGAGGACCTCCTACGAGCAGTACTTC.

This chain links TRBV5-1 with TRBJ2-5, with unresolved D. Trimming cost V 0 bases and J 5 bases, with 8 bases left between them. This CDR3 is 13 amino acids long. Germline V gene data show CDR1 as SGHRS and CDR2 as YFSETQ. CDR3 in amino acids: CASSLGGEETQYF. CDR3 in DNA: TGCGCCAGCAGCTTGGGTGGAGAGGAGACCCAGTACTTC.